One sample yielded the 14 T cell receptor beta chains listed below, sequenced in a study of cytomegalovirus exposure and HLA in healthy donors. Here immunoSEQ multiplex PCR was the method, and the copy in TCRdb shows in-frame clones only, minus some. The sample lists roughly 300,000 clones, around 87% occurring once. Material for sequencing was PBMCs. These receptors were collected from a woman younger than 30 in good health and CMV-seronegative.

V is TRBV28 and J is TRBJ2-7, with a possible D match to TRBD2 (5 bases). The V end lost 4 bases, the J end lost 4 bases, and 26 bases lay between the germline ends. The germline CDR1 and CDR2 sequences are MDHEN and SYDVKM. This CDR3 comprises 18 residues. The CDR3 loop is CASSSQGGDTSKWYEQYF. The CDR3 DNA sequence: TGTGCCAGCAGTTCACAAGGAGGTGACACTTCAAAGTGGTACGAGCAGTACTTC.

The CDR3 nucleotides read TGCGCCAGCAGCTTGGAACCGGCGGTCACCTACGAGCAGTACTTC. It codes for CASSLEPAVTYEQYF. The J gene is TRBJ2-7, the V gene TRBV5-1; no reliable D call. The CDR3 has 15 amino acids. Per germline, CDR1 SGHRS and CDR2 YFSETQ. The V gene lost 0 bases and the J gene lost 2 bases, with 12 bases spanning the gap.

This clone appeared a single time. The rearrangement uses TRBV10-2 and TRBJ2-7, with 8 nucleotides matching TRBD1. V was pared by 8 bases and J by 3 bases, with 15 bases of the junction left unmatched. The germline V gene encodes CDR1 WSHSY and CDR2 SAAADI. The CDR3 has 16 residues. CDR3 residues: CASRTGPSPTFYEQYF. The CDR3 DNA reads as TGCGCCAGCCGGACAGGGCCATCTCCCACATTCTACGAGCAGTACTTC.

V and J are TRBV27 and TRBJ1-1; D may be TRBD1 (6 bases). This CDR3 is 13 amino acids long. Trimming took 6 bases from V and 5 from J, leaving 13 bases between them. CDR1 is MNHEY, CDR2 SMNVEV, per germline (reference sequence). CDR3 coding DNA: TGTGCCAGCAGGTCAGGGCAGGGGACTGAAGCTTTCTTT. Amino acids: CASRSGQGTEAFF.

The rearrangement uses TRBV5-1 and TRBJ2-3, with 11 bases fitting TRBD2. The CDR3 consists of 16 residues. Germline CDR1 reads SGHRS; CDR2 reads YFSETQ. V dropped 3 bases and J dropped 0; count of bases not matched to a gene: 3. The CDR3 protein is CASSSWTSGSTDTQYF. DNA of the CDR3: TGCGCCAGCAGCTCATGGACTAGCGGGAGCACAGATACGCAGTATTTT. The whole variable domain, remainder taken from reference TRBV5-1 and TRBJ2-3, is KAGVTQTPRYLIKTRGQQVTLSCSPISGHRSVSWYQQTPGQGLQFLFEYFSETQRNKGNFPGRFSGRQFSNSRSEMNVSTLELGDSALYLCASSSWTSGSTDTQYFGPGTRLTVL.

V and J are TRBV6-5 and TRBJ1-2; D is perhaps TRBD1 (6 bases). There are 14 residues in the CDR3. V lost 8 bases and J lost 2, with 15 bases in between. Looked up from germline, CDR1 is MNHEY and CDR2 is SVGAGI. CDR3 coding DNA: TGTGCCAGCGGCCGCGCCGGGACAAACTATGGCTACACCTTC. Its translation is CASGRAGTNYGYTF.

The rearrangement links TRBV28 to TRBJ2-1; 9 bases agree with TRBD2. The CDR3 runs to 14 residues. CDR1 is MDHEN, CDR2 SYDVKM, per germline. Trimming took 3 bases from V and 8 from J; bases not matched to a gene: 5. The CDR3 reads CASSLTSGTYEQFF. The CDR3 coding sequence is TGTGCCAGCAGTTTGACTAGCGGTACCTATGAGCAGTTCTTC.

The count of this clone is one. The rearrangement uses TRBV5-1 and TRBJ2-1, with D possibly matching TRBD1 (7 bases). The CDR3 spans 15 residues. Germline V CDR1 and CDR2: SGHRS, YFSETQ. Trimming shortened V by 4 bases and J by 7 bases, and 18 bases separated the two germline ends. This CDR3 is CASSENRGGGNEQFF. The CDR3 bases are TGCGCCAGCAGCGAGAACAGGGGAGGAGGGAATGAGCAGTTCTTC.

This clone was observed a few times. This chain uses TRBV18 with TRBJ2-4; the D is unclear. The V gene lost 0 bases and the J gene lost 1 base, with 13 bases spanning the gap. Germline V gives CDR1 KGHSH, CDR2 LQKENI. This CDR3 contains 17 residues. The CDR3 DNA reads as TGTGCCAGCTCACCACCGGTTAGAGCCTTGGCCAAAAACATTCAGTACTTC. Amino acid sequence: CASSPPVRALAKNIQYF.

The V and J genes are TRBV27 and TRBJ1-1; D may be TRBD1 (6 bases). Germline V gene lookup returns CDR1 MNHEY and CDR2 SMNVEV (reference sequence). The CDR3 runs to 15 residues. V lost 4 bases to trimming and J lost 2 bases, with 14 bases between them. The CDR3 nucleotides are TGTGCCAGCAGTTCACCGGGACAAGTAAACACTGAAGCTTTCTTT. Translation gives CASSSPGQVNTEAFF.

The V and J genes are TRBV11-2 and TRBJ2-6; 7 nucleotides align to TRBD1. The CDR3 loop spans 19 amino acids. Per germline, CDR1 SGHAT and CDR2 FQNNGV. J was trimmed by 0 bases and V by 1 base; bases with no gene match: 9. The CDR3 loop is CASSLAWTGPHSGANVLTF. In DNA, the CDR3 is TGTGCCAGCAGCTTAGCTTGGACAGGTCCTCACTCTGGGGCCAACGTCCTGACTTTC.

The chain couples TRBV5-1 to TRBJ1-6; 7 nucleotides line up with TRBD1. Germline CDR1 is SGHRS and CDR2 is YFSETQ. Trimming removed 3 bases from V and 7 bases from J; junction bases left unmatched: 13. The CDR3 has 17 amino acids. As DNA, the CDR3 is TGCGCCAGCAGCTCGGGAAGTAAGACAGGGAAAAATTCACCCCTCCACTTT. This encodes CASSSGSKTGKNSPLHF.

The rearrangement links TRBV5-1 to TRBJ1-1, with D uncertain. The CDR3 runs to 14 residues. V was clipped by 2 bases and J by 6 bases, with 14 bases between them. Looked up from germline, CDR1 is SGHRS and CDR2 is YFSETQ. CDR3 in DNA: TGCGCCAGCAGCTTATCTCCGGGGATCGCTGAAGCTTTCTTT. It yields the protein CASSLSPGIAEAFF.

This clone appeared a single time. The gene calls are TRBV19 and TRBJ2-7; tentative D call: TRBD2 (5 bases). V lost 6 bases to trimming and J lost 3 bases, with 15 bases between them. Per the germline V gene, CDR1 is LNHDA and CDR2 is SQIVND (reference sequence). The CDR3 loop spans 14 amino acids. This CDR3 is CASSPLGFDYEQYF. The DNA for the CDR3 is TGTGCCAGTAGCCCACTAGGGTTTGACTACGAGCAGTACTTC.